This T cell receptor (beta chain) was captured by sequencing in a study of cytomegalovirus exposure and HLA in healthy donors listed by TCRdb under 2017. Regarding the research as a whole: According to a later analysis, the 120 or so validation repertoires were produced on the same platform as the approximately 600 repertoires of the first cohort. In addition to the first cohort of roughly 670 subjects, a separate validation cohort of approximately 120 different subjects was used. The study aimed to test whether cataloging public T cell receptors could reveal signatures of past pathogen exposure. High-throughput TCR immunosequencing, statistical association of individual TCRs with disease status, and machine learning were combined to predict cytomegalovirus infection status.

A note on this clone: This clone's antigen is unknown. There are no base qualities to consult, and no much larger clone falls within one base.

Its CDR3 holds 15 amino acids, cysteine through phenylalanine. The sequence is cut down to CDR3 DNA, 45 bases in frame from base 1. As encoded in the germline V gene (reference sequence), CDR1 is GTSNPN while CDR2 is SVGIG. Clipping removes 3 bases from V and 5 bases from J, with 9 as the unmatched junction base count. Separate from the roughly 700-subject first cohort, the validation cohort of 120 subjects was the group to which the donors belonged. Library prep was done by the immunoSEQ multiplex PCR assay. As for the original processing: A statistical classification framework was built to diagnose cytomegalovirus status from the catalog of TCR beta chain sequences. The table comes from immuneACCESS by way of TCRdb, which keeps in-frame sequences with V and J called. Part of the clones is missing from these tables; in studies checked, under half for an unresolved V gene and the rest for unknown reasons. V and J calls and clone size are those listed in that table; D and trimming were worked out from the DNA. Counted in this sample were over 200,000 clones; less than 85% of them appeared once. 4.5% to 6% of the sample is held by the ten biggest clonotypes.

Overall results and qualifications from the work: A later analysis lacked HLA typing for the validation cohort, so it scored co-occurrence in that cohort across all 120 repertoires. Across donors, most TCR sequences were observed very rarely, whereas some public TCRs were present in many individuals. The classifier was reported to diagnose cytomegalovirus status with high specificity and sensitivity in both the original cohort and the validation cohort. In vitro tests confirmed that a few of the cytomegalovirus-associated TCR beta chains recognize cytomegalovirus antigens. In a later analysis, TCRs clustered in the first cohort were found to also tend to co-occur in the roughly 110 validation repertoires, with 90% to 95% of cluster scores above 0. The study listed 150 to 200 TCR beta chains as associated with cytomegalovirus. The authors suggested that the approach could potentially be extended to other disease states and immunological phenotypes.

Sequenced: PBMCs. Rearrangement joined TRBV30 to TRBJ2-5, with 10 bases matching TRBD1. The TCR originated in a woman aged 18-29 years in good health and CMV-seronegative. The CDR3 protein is CAWSRGTGVWETQYF. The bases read TGTGCCTGGAGCAGGGGGACAGGGGTGTGGGAGACCCAGTACTTC.